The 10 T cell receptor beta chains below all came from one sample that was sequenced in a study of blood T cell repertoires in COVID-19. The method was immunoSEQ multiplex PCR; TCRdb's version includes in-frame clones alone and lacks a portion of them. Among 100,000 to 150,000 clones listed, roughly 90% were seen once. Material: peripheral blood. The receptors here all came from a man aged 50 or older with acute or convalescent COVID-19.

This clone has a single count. In nucleotides, the CDR3 is TGTGCCAGCAGCGGGGACAGGGGGAGTGGCTACACCTTC. This sequence encodes CASSGDRGSGYTF. This sequence joins TRBV7-8 and TRBJ1-2; 11 nucleotides match TRBD1. Germline V gene data show CDR1 as SGHVS and CDR2 as FQNEAQ. The CDR3 loop spans 13 amino acids. The J segment lost 7 bases and the V segment lost 5 bases, leaving 3 bases of the junction unmatched.

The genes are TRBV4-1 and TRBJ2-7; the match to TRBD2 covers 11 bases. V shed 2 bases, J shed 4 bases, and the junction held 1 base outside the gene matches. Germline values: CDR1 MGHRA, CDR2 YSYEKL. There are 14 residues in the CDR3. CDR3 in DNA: TGCGCCAGCAGCCAAACTAGCGGGAGTTACGAGCAGTACTTC. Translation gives CASSQTSGSYEQYF.

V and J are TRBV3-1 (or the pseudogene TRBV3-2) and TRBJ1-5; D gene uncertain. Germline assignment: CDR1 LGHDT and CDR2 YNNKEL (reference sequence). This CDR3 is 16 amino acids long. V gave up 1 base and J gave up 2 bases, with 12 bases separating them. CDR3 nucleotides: TGTGCCAGCAGCCAAGGCGCGGGAAGTGGCAATCAGCCCCAGCATTTT. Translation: CASSQGAGSGNQPQHF.

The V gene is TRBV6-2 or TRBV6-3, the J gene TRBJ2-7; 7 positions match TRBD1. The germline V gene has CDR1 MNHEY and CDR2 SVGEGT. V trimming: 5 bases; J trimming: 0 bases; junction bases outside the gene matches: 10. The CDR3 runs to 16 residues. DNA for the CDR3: TGTGCCAGCAGTAGACCCGGACAGGAAAGCTCCTACGAGCAGTACTTC. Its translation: CASSRPGQESSYEQYF.

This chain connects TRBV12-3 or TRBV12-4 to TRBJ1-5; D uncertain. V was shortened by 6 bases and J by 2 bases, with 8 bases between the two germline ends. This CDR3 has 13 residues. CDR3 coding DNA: TGTGCCAGCAGCCCCCAGGGCAATCAGCCCCAGCATTTT. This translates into CASSPQGNQPQHF.

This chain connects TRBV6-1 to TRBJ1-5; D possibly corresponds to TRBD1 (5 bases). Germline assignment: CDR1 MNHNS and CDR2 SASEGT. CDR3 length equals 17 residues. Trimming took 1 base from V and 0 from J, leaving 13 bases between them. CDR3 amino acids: CASSEVAGPYSNQPQHF. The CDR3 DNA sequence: TGTGCCAGCAGTGAAGTAGCGGGACCCTATAGCAATCAGCCCCAGCATTTT.

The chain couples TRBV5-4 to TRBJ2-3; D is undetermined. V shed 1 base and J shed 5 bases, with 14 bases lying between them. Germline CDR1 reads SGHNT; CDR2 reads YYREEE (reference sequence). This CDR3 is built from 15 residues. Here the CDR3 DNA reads TGTGCCAGCAGCTTGACGTCGAGTCTCGGAGATACGCAGTATTTT. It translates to CASSLTSSLGDTQYF.

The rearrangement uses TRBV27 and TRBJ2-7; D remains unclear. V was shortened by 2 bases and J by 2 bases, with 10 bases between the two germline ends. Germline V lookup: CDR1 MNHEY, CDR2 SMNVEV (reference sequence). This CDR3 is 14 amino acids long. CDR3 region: CASSLNGPPYEQYF. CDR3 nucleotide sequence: TGTGCCAGCAGTTTAAATGGGCCCCCCTACGAGCAGTACTTC.

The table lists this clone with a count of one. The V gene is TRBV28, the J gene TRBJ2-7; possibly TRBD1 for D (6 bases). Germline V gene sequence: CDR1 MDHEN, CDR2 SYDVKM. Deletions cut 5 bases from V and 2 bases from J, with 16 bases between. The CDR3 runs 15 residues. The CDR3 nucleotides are TGTGCCAGCAGTCCGACAGGCGCGACTGCCTACGAGCAGTACTTC. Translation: CASSPTGATAYEQYF.

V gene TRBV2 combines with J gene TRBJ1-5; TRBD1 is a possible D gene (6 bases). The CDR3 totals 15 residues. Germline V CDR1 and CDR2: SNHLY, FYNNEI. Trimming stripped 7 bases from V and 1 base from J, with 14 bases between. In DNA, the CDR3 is TGTGCCAGCACTACCCAGGGGATGAGCAATCAGCCCCAGCATTTT. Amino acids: CASTTQGMSNQPQHF.